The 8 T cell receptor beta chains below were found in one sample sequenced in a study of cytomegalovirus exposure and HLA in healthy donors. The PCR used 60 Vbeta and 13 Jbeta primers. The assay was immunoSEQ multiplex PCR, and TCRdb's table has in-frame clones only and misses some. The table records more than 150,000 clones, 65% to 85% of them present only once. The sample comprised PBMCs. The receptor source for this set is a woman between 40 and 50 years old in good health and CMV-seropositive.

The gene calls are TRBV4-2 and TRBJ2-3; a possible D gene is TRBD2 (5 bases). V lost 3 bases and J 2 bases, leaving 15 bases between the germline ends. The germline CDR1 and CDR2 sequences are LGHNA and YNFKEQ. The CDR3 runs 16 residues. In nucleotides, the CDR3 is TGTGCCAGCAGCCACTCACTAGGAGCCGACACAGATACGCAGTATTTT. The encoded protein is CASSHSLGADTDTQYF.

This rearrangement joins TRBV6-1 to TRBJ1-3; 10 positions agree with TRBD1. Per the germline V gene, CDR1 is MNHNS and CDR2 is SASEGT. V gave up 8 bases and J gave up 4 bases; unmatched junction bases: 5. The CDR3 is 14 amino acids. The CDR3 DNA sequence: TGTGCCAGCGAGACAGGGGGCAACGGAAACACCATATATTTT. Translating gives CASETGGNGNTIYF.

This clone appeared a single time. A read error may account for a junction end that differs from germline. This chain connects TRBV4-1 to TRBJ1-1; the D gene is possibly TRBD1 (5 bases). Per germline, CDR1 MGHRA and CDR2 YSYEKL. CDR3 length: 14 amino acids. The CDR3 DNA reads TGCGCCAGCAGGCTGACCTCTTCCGGGACTGGAGCTTTCTTT. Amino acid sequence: CASRLTSSGTGAFF.

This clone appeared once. CDR3 DNA: TGTGCCAGCAGCTTTCACACGATCAGTGAAGCTTTCTTT. Its translation is CASSFHTISEAFF. V and J are TRBV5-8 and TRBJ1-1; D call uncertain. V was shortened by 2 bases and J by 7 bases, with 12 bases between the two germline ends. This CDR3 region has 13 residues. Germline-derived CDR1 and CDR2 are SGHTS and YDEGEE.

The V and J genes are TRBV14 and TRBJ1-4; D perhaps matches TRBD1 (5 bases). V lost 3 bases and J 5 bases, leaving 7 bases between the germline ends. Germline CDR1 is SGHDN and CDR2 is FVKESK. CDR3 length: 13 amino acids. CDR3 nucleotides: TGTGCCAGCAGCCAGTACAGGAATGAAAAACTGTTTTTT. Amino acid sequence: CASSQYRNEKLFF.

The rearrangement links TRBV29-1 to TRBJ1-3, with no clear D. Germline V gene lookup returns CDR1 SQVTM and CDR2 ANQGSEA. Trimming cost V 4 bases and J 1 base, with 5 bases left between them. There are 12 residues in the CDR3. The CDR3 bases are TGCAGCGTTGTTTCTTCTGGAAACACCATATATTTT. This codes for CSVVSSGNTIYF.

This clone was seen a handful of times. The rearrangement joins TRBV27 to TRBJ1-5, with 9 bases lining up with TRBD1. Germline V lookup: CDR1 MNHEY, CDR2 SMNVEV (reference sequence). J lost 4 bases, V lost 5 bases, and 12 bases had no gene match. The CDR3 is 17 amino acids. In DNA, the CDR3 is TGTGCCAGCAGTCCCCTCGGACAGGGGAGGAGTAATCAGCCCCAGCATTTT. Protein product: CASSPLGQGRSNQPQHF.

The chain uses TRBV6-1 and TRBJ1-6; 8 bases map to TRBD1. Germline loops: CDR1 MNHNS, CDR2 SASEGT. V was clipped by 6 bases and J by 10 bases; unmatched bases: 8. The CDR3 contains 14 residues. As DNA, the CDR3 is TGTGCCAGCAGGAATGGACAGGGAAACTCACCCCTCCACTTT. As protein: CASRNGQGNSPLHF.